This T cell receptor beta chain was profiled in a study of shared clonotypes between healthy human individuals. The wider study: Plates per donor: three CD4 naive, three CD4 memory, two CD8 naive, one CD8 memory. Study observations and caveats: When compared with the clonotypes that were shared by all four sorted-subset donors, the non-shared clonotypes turned out to have lower generation probabilities.

Of note for this clone: The antigen remains unidentified.

The data were produced by immunoSEQ multiplex PCR, yet TCRdb's version contains in-frame clones alone and is incomplete. The top ten hold about 0.4% of the sample, which has about 1.5 million clones, approximately 98% seen once. Germline CDR1 SGHRS, CDR2 YFSETQ. The CDR3 is 19 amino acids. V lost 2 bases, J lost 1 base, and 7 bases stayed unmatched. The chain links TRBV5-1 to TRBJ2-6, with 12 bases lining up with TRBD1. The sequencing input was naive CD4+ T cells sorted from blood. Specified subset: CD45RA+ positively selected. The TCR sequence derives from a man younger than 40 in good health. CDR3 amino acids: CASSFPGQGASSGANVLTF. The DNA for the CDR3 is TGCGCCAGCAGCTTCCCGGGACAGGGGGCGTCATCTGGGGCCAACGTCCTGACTTTC.